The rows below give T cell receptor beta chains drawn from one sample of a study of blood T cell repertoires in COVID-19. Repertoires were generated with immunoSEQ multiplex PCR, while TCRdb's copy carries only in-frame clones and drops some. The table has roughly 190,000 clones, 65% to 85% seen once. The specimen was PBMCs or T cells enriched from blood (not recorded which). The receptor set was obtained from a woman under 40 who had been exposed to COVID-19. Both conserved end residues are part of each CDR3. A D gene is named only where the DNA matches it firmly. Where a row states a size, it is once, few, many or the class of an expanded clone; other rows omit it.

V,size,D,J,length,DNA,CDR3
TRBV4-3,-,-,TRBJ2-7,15,TGCGCCAGCAGCCAAGATATGGGCAGTACCTACGAGCAGTACTTC,CASSQDMGSTYEQYF
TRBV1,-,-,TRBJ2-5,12,TGCACCACAACGGACTCCGTAGAGACCCAGTACTTC,CTTTDSVETQYF
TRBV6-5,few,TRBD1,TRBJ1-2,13,TGTGCCAGCAGCCTCGGGACAGCCGGGGGCTACACCTTC,CASSLGTAGGYTF
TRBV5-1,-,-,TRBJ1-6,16,TGCGCCAGCAGCTCCGGACAGAGCTCCTATAATTCACCCCTCCACTTT,CASSSGQSSYNSPLHF
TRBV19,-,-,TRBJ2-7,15,TGTGCCACCTCCACGACAGTTCCGCTCTCCTACGAGCAGTACTTC,CATSTTVPLSYEQYF
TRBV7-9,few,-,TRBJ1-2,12,TGTGCCAGCAGCTCCGGGGGTAGTGGCTACACCTTC,CASSSGGSGYTF
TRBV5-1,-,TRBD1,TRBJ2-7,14,TGCGCCAGCAGCTTGAACAGGGGCTCCTACGAGCAGTACTTC,CASSLNRGSYEQYF
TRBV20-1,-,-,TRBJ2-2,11,TGCAGTGCTCGAGTACTCGGGGAGCTGTTTTTT,CSARVLGELFF
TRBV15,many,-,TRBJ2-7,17,TGTGCCACCAGCAGACCCCAGAGGGTAAGGTTGGCCTACGAGCAGTACTTC,CATSRPQRVRLAYEQYF
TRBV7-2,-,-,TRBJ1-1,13,TGTGCCAGCAGCTATGTCGGGGGTACTGAAGCTTTCTTT,CASSYVGGTEAFF
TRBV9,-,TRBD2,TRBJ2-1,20,TGTGCCAGCAGCGTTCCGGGAGGGACTAGCTCCCTCAGCTCCTACAATGAGCAGTTCTTC,CASSVPGGTSSLSSYNEQFF
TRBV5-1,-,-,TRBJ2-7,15,TGCGCCAGCAGCTCGAAACAGGGTGTAACCTACGAGCAGTACTTC,CASSSKQGVTYEQYF
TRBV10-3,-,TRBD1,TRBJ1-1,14,TGTGCCATCAGTGTGGACAGGGCGAACACTGAAGCTTTCTTT,CAISVDRANTEAFF
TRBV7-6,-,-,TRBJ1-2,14,TGTGCCAGCAGCCCGGAGACAGCCCACTATGGCTACACCTTC,CASSPETAHYGYTF
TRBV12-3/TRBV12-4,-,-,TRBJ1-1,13,TGTGCCAGCAGTCCGCGACAGAACACTGAAGCTTTCTTT,CASSPRQNTEAFF
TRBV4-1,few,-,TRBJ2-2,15,TGCGCCAGCACCCCCGGCGGGCCGCGGACCGGGGAGCTGTTTTTT,CASTPGGPRTGELFF
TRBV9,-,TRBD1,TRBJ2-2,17,TGTGCCAGCAGCGTAGACGCGGACAGGGTTCGAGCCGGGGAGCTGTTTTTT,CASSVDADRVRAGELFF
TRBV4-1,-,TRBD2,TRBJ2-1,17,TGCGCCAGCAGCCAAGAGGGTAGCGGGGGCCACTACAATGAGCAGTTCTTC,CASSQEGSGGHYNEQFF
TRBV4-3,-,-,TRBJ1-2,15,TGCGCCAGCAGCCAAGACACGCAGGCAGAGTATGGCTACACCTTC,CASSQDTQAEYGYTF
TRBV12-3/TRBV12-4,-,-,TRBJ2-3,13,TGTGCCAGCAGACCTAGATCGACAGATACGCAGTATTTT,CASRPRSTDTQYF
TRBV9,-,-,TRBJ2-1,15,TGTGCCAGCAGCGTTAGCGGACCGTCCTACAATGAGCAGTTCTTC,CASSVSGPSYNEQFF
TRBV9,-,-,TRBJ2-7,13,TGTGCCAGCAGCGACGGGAGCTCCTACGAGCAGTACTTC,CASSDGSSYEQYF
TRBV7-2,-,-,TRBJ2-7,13,TGTGCCAGCAGCTTACCCGGGTCCTACGAGCAGTACTTC,CASSLPGSYEQYF
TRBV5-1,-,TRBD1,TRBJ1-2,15,TGCGCCAGCAGCTCCCTGACAGGGGTTGGCTATGGCTACACCTTC,CASSSLTGVGYGYTF
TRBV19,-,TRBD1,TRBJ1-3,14,TGTGCCAGTAGAGTGACAGGGCCTGGAAACACCATATATTTT,CASRVTGPGNTIYF
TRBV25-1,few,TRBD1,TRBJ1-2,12,TGTGCCAGCAGAACAGGGGGCAATGGCTACACCTTC,CASRTGGNGYTF
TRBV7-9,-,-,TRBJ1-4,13,TGTGCCAGCAGCTTAGCCATTAATGAAAAACTGTTTTTT,CASSLAINEKLFF
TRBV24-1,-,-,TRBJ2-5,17,TGTGCCACCAGTGATTTTGGGGGCCCCCAAGGACAAGAGACCCAGTACTTC,CATSDFGGPQGQETQYF
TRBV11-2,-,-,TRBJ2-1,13,TGTGCCAGCAGCTTAGCCAGGGTCAATGAGCAGTTCTTC,CASSLARVNEQFF
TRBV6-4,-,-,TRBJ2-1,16,TGTGCCAGCAGCCCCTTTGGCGGCGGGGTTTACAATGAGCAGTTCTTC,CASSPFGGGVYNEQFF
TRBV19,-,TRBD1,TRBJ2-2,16,TGTGCCAGTAGTAGATTGGGACAGGCGAACACCGGGGAGCTGTTTTTT,CASSRLGQANTGELFF
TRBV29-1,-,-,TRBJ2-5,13,TGCAGCGTCCATAAACAGGGTACAGAGACCCAGTACTTC,CSVHKQGTETQYF
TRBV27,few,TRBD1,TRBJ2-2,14,TGTGCCAGCTCCGGGACAGCGAACACCGGGGAGCTGTTTTTT,CASSGTANTGELFF
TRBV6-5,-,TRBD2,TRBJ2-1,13,TGTGCCAGCAGTTCCGGGACTAAGGGGCCACAGTTCTTC,CASSSGTKGPQFF
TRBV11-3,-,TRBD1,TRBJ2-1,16,TGTGCCAGCAGCTCCGCCGGGACAGGGAATAGCAATGAGCAGTTCTTC,CASSSAGTGNSNEQFF
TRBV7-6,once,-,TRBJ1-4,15,TGTGCCAGCAGCTCCCCCCCTACAGTCGATGAAAAACTGTTTTTT,CASSSPPTVDEKLFF
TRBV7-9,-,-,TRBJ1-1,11,TGTGCCAGCAGTATTAACACTGAAGCTTTCTTT,CASSINTEAFF